One sample yielded the 4 T cell receptor beta chains listed below, sequenced in a study of cytomegalovirus exposure and HLA in healthy donors. The primer mix had 60 Vbeta and 13 Jbeta primers. The data were produced by immunoSEQ multiplex PCR, yet TCRdb's version contains in-frame clones alone and is incomplete. The table shows about 160,000 clones, with 65% to 80% occurring only once. Sequencing used PBMCs. These receptor sequences come from a man in his forties in good health and CMV-seronegative.

This chain uses TRBV7-3 with TRBJ2-2, with 8 bases fitting TRBD2. This CDR3 has 15 amino acids. Trimming removed 3 bases from V and 5 bases from J; junction bases left unmatched: 5. From germline, CDR1 is SGHTA and CDR2 FQGTGA. Here the CDR3 reads CASSFRGGGTGELFF. As DNA, the CDR3 is TGTGCCAGCAGCTTCCGGGGGGGTGGGACCGGGGAGCTGTTTTTT.

For this clone: An end of the junction differs from the germline gene, which may be a read error. At the DNA level, this CDR3 is encoded by other sequences in the same sample as well. The chain couples TRBV2 to TRBJ2-7; TRBD2 agrees at 8 bases. This CDR3 region has 14 residues. CDR1 is SNHLY, CDR2 FYNNEI, per germline. The CDR3 DNA follows: TGTGCCAGCAGTAACGGGGGGGCCTTCTACGAGCAGTATTTC. This translates into CASSNGGAFYEQYF.

The chain links TRBV5-4 to TRBJ1-6; perhaps TRBD1 as D (6 bases). CDR1 and CDR2 (germline): SGHNT, YYREEE (reference sequence). The CDR3 is 15 residues long. Trimming removed 1 base from V and 7 bases from J, with 12 bases in between. The CDR3: CASSLKGGENSPLHF. The CDR3 nucleotides are TGTGCCAGCAGCTTGAAAGGGGGGGAAAATTCACCCCTCCACTTT. The full variable domain, in which reference TRBV5-4 and TRBJ1-6 provide the parts outside the CDR3, is ETGVTQSPTHLIKTRGQQVTLRCSSQSGHNTVSWYQQALGQGPQFIFQYYREEENGRGNFPPRFSGLQFPNYSSELNVNALELDDSALYLCASSLKGGENSPLHFGNGTRLTVT.

This chain joins TRBV5-1 and TRBJ2-7; 7 bases match TRBD2. Germline-derived CDR1 and CDR2 are SGHRS and YFSETQ. V shed 3 bases and J 4 bases; nucleotides not matched to a gene: 1. There are 12 residues in the CDR3. The CDR3 DNA follows: TGCGCCAGCAGCTGGGGGGGGTACGAGCAGTACTTC. Translation gives CASSWGGYEQYF.